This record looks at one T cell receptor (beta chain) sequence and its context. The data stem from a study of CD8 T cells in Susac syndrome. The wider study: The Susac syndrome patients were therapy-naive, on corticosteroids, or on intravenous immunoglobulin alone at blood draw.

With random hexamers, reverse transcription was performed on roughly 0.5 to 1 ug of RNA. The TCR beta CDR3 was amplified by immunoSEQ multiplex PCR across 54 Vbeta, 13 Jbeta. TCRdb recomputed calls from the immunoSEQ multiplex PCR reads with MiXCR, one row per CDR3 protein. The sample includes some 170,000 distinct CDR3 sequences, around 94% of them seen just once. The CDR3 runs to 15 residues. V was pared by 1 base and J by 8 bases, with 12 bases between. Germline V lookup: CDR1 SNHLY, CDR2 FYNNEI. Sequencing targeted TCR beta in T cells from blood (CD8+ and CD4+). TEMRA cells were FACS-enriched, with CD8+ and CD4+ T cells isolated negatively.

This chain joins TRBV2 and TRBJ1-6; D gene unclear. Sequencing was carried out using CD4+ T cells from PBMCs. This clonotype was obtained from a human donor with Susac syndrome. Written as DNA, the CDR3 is TGTGCCAGCAGTGAAGGCGCAGCGGGCTATTCACCCCTCCACTTT. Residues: CASSEGAAGYSPLHF.